A selection of T cell receptor beta chains follows, all from one sample in a study of T-cell memory formation after mild COVID-19. TCRdb itself ran the 5' RACE reads through MiXCR, one entry per CDR3 protein. The sample shows approximately 560,000 distinct CDR3 sequences, 15% to 20% of them seen only once. What was sequenced was PBMCs or a T cell subset sorted from them (not recorded which). These receptors were taken from an adult woman who had mild COVID-19 (a few samples of this study predate the infection). Cell type and time point are not known. CDR3s include the opening cysteine and the closing phenylalanine or tryptophan.

CDR3 length: 14
V gene: TRBV11-2
CDR3 protein: CASSFFGRKETQYF

CDR3 length: 15
V gene: TRBV12-3/TRBV12-4
CDR3 protein: CASSSSGPLVNEQFF

CDR3 length: 17
V gene: TRBV7-9
CDR3 protein: CASSSVINEPGGTEAFF

CDR3 length: 14
V gene: TRBV5-1
CDR3 protein: CASCLPSAADTQYF

CDR3 length: 16
V gene: TRBV2
CDR3 protein: CASSANPWDGEYEQYF

CDR3 length: 15
V gene: TRBV12-3/TRBV12-4
CDR3 protein: CASSFMRISTDTQYF

CDR3 length: 15
V gene: TRBV7-6
CDR3 protein: CASSRGAATNEKLFF

CDR3 length: 15
V gene: TRBV7-2
CDR3 protein: CASSLASRGGETQYF

CDR3 length: 17
V gene: TRBV24-1
CDR3 protein: CATSDHPQGSEGDTQYF

CDR3 length: 14
V gene: TRBV7-3
CDR3 protein: CASSLKHDTGELFF

CDR3 length: 17
V gene: TRBV21-1
CDR3 protein: CASSKKGTSGFSYEQYF

CDR3 length: 18
V gene: TRBV3-1
CDR3 protein: CASRLQGTESSGANVLTF

CDR3 length: 15
V gene: TRBV5-1
CDR3 protein: CASSLTSGSSDTQYF

CDR3 length: 13
V gene: TRBV30
CDR3 protein: CAWSKQGGDEAFF

CDR3 length: 15
V gene: TRBV27
CDR3 protein: CASTSGTGGRETQYF

CDR3 length: 15
V gene: TRBV12-3/TRBV12-4
CDR3 protein: CASSTPGLAKETQYF

CDR3 length: 16
V gene: TRBV12-3/TRBV12-4
CDR3 protein: CASSLAGLAAADTQYF

CDR3 length: 17
V gene: TRBV20-1
CDR3 protein: CSARATGISSYNSPLHF

CDR3 length: 15
V gene: TRBV5-4
CDR3 protein: CASSHTGDGSYEQYF

CDR3 length: 11
V gene: TRBV7-8
CDR3 protein: CASSSAHEQYF

CDR3 length: 14
V gene: TRBV30
CDR3 protein: CAWRPRTSSYEQYF

CDR3 length: 15
V gene: TRBV30
CDR3 protein: CAWSERGASNQPQHF

CDR3 length: 15
V gene: TRBV2
CDR3 protein: CASSREGQSNSPLHF

CDR3 length: 15
V gene: TRBV12-3/TRBV12-4
CDR3 protein: CASSFVGKSYNEQFF

CDR3 length: 12
V gene: TRBV30
CDR3 protein: CAWSVQLTQAFF

CDR3 length: 13
V gene: TRBV20-1
CDR3 protein: CSARAGGDYEQYF

CDR3 length: 16
V gene: TRBV4-2
CDR3 protein: CASSPHSGGPAYEQYF

CDR3 length: 14
V gene: TRBV28
CDR3 protein: CASSFSHLYNEQFF

CDR3 length: 14
V gene: TRBV12-3/TRBV12-4
CDR3 protein: CASSYSRLTDTQYF

CDR3 length: 10
V gene: TRBV6-6
CDR3 protein: CASRGEGYTF

CDR3 length: 14
V gene: TRBV2
CDR3 protein: CASKSGSISRELFF

CDR3 length: 15
V gene: TRBV19
CDR3 protein: CASSKTDRANTEAFF

CDR3 length: 17
V gene: TRBV7-9
CDR3 protein: CASSLLPGGAIGNTIYF

CDR3 length: 10
V gene: TRBV29-1
CDR3 protein: CSIPGGADTF

CDR3 length: 15
V gene: TRBV6-6
CDR3 protein: CASSYSPVSYNEQFF

CDR3 length: 15
V gene: TRBV5-1
CDR3 protein: CASSLGSGGYNEQFF

CDR3 length: 15
V gene: TRBV6-2/TRBV6-3
CDR3 protein: CASRPLARVTDTQYF

CDR3 length: 19
V gene: TRBV27
CDR3 protein: CASSFRYDRGQYSNQPQHF

CDR3 length: 14
V gene: TRBV12-3/TRBV12-4
CDR3 protein: CASRFSGQNTEAFF

CDR3 length: 14
V gene: TRBV10-3
CDR3 protein: CAISESVPTGELFF

CDR3 length: 17
V gene: TRBV18
CDR3 protein: CASSPPGRSSGANVLTF

CDR3 length: 13
V gene: TRBV12-3/TRBV12-4
CDR3 protein: CASRPGWGQPQHF

CDR3 length: 18
V gene: TRBV9
CDR3 protein: CASSVSIQGTGDQETQYF

CDR3 length: 16
V gene: TRBV7-9
CDR3 protein: CASSPGSEIANQPQHF

CDR3 length: 14
V gene: TRBV15
CDR3 protein: CATKRDRGGNEQFF

CDR3 length: 13
V gene: TRBV6-2/TRBV6-3
CDR3 protein: CASSYLGAHEQYF

CDR3 length: 14
V gene: TRBV5-1
CDR3 protein: CASSLDSTRHEQYF

CDR3 length: 15
V gene: TRBV4-3
CDR3 protein: CASSHLFEENYGYTF

CDR3 length: 16
V gene: TRBV28
CDR3 protein: CASTGGELGRNSPLHF

CDR3 length: 15
V gene: TRBV5-1
CDR3 protein: CASSFSGSNTGELFF

CDR3 length: 15
V gene: TRBV5-1
CDR3 protein: CASSATWTSTDTQYF

CDR3 length: 15
V gene: TRBV6-2/TRBV6-3
CDR3 protein: CASSYQAGVSDTQYF

CDR3 length: 15
V gene: TRBV3-1
CDR3 protein: CASGNPREVGNTIYF